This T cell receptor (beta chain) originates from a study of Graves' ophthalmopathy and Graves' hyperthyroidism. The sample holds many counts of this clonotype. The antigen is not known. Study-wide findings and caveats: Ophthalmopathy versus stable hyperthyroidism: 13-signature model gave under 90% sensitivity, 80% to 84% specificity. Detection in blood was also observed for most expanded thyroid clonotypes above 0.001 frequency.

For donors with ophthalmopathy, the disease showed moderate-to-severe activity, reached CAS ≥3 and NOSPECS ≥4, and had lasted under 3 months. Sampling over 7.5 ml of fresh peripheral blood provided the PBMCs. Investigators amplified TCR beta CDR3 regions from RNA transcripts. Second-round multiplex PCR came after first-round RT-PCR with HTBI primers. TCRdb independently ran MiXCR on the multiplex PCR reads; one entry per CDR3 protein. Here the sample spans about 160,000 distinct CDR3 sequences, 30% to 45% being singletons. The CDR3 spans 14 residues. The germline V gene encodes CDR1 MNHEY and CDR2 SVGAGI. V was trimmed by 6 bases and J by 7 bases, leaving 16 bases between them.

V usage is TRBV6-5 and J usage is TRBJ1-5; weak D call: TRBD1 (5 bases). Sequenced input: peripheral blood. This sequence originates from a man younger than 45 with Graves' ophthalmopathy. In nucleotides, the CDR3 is TGTGCCAGCAGCCCGGACGGGGGAGGGCAGCCCCAGCATTTT. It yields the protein CASSPDGGGQPQHF.